The clone carrying this T cell receptor (beta chain) has a handful of counts. One end of the junction does not line up with germline, which may come from a read error. The data were taken from a study of graft-versus-host responses after intestinal transplantation. On the study more broadly: Multivisceral, liver-intestinal, or isolated intestinal grafts were transplanted into recipients.

Study-level points and caveats: Some patients had graft-donor T cell macrochimerism. In their allografts, the ratios of graft-versus-host to host-versus-graft T cell clones were high. Some GvH clones appeared in ileal mucosa or blood before recipient bone marrow.

The CDR3 totals 15 residues. The germline V gene encodes CDR1 SSHAT and CDR2 FNYEAQ (reference sequence). Irradiated, violet-dye-labeled stimulator cells, approximately 200,000 in number, were plated with approximately 200,000 CFSE-labeled responder cells. The method was immunoSEQ multiplex PCR; TCRdb's version includes in-frame clones alone and lacks a portion of them. In the table there are approximately 9,000 clones, 25% to 30% of which are singletons. The receptor's source is a human patient who received an intestinal transplant. The sample here was alloreactive CD4+ T cells from a mixed lymphocyte reaction culture, taken before intestinal transplant. The subset denotes: CFSE-low proliferating T cells sorted from approximately six-day pre-transplant mixed lymphocyte reaction (GvH or HvG direction). V usage is TRBV7-7 and J usage is TRBJ2-5; 9 bases fit TRBD2. CDR3 sequence: CASSLDLAGVETQYF. The CDR3 DNA sequence: TGTGCTAGCAGCTTAGATTTAGCGGGGGTAGAGACCCAGTACTTC.